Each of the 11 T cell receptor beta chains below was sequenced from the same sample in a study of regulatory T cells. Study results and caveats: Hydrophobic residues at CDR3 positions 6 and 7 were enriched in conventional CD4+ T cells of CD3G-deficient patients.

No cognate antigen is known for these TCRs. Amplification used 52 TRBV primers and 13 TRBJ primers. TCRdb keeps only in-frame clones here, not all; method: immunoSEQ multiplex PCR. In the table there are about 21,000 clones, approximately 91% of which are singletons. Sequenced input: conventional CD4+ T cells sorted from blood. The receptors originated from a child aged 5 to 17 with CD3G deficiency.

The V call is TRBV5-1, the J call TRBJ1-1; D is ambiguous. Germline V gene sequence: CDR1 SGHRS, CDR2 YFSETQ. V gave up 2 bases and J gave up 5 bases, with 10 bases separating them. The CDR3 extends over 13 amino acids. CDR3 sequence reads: CASSFFAGTEAFF. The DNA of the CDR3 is TGCGCCAGCAGCTTTTTTGCTGGAACTGAAGCTTTCTTT.

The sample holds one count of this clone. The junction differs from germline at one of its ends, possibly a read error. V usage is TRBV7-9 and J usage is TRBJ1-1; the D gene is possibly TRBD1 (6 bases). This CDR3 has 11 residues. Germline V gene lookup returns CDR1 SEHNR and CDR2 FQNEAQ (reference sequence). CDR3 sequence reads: CASSDNRESVF. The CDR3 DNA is TGTGCCAGCAGCGACAACAGGGAGTCGGTCTTT. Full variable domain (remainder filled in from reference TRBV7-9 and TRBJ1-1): DTGVSQNPRHKITKRGQNVTFRCDPISEHNRLYWYRQTLGQGPEFLTYFQNEAQLEKSRLLSDRFSAERPKGSFSTLEIQRTEQGDSAMYLCASSDNRESVFGQGTRLTVV.

As DNA, the CDR3 is TGTGCCAGCAGCCTCGGACAGACTCGGGGCGGGGAGCTGTTTTTT. Translated: CASSLGQTRGGELFF. V is TRBV7-8 and J is TRBJ2-2; D perhaps matches TRBD1 (6 bases). The germline V gene has CDR1 SGHVS and CDR2 FQNEAQ. The ends were cut back, 5 bases at V and 7 bases at J, with 17 bases in the middle. The CDR3 consists of 15 residues.

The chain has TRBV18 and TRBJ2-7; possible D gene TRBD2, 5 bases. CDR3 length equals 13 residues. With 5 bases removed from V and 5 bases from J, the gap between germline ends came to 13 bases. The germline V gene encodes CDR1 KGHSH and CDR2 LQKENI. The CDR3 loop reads CASSEGNGHEQYF. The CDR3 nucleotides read TGTGCCAGCTCAGAGGGTAACGGCCACGAGCAGTACTTC.

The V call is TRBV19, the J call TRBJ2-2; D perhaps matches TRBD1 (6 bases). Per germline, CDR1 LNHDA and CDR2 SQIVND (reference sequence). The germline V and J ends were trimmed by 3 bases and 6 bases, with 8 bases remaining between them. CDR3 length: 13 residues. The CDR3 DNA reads TGTGCCAGTAGTATCAACAGGGCCGGGGAGCTGTTTTTT. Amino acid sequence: CASSINRAGELFF.

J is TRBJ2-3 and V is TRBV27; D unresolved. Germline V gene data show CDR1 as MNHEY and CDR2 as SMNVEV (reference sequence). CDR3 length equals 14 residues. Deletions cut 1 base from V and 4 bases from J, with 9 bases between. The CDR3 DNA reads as TGTGCCAGCAGTTTATTCCGATTTCCAGATACGCAGTATTTT. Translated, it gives CASSLFRFPDTQYF.

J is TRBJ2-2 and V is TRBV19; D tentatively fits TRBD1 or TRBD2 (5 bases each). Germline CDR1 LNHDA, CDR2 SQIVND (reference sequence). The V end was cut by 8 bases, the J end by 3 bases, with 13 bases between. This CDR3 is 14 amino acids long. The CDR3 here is CASRSQGDTGELFF. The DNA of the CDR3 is TGTGCCAGTCGCAGCCAGGGAGACACCGGGGAGCTGTTTTTT.

CDR3 loop: CASRRLAGAYEQYF. CDR3 DNA: TGTGCCAGCAGGAGACTAGCGGGAGCCTACGAGCAGTACTTC. The rearrangement uses TRBV6-1 and TRBJ2-7; the match to TRBD2 covers 12 bases. CDR1 is MNHNS and CDR2 is SASEGT in the germline V gene. Germline trimming cut 6 bases from V and 2 bases from J; bases unmatched to any gene: 2. The CDR3 runs to 14 residues.

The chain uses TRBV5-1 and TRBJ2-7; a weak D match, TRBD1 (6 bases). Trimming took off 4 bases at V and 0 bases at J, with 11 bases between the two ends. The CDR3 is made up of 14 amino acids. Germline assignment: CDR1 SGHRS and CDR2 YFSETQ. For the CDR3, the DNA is TGCGCCAGCAGCCCAGGACAGTTCTCCTACGAGCAGTACTTC. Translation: CASSPGQFSYEQYF.

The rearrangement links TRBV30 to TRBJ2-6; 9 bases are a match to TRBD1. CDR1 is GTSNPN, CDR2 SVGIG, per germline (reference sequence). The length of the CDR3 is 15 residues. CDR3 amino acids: CAKGTGRSGANVLTF. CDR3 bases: TGTGCGAAAGGGACAGGGCGCTCTGGGGCCAACGTCCTGACTTTC.

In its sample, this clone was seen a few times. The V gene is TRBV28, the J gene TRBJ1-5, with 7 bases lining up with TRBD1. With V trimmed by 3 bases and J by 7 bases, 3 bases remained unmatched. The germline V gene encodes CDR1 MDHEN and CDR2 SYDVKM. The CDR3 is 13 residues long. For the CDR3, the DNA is TGTGCCAGCAGTTTCCCAGGGGGACAGCCCCAGCATTTT. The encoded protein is CASSFPGGQPQHF.